This T cell receptor (beta chain) was documented in a study of blood T cells in healthy people across ages. A J-beta primer mix and a sample-barcoded 5' primer were used in a second PCR of roughly 7 to 12 cycles. TCRdb processed the 5' RACE reads anew with MiXCR; each CDR3 protein has one entry. Among around 780,000 distinct CDR3 sequences listed, approximately 24% were seen once. Germline CDR1 is MDHEN and CDR2 is SYDVKM. V was pared by 7 bases and J by 7 bases, with 5 bases of the junction left unmatched. The CDR3 contains 14 residues. On this clonotype itself: What it binds is unknown.

Overall study findings and caveats: Naive T cell percentage showed a strong correlation with TCR beta diversity.

The same specimen was also included in a second study, on T cells of mothers and their children. As that report states: All extracted RNA went into cDNA synthesis, approximately 1.5 ug per 15 ul.

This receptor was identified in a boy aged 5 to 17 in good health. The chain joins TRBV28 to TRBJ2-2; 11 bases line up with TRBD1. What was sequenced was blood. The CDR3 protein is CASKTGTGGGELFF. CDR3 nucleotides: TGTGCCAGCAAAACCGGGACAGGGGGCGGGGAGCTGTTTTTT.